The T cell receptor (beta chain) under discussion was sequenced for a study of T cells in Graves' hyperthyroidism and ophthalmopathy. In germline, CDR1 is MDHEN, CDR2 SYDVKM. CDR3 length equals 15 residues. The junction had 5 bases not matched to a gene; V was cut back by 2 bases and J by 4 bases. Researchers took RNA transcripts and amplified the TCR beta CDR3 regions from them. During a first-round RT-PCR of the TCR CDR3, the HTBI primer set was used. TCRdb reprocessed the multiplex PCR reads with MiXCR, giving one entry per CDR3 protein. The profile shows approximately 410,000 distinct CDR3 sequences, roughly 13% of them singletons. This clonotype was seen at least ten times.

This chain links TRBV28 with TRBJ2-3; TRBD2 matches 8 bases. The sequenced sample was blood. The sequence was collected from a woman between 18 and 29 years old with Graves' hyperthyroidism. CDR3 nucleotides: TGTGCCAGCAGTTTACGAGCGGGAGTCTCAGATACGCAGTATTTT. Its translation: CASSLRAGVSDTQYF.